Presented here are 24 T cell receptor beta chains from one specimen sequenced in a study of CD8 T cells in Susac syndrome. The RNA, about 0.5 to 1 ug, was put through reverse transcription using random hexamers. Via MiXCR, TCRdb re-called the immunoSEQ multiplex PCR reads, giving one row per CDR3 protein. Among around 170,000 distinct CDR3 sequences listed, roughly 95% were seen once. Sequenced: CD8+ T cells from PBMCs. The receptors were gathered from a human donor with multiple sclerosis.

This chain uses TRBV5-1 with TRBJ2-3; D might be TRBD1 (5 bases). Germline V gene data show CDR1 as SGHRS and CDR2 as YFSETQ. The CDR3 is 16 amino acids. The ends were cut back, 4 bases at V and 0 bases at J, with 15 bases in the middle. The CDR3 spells CASSLGDSSSTDTQYF. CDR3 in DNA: TGCGCCAGCAGCCTGGGCGACAGCTCTAGCACAGATACGCAGTATTTT.

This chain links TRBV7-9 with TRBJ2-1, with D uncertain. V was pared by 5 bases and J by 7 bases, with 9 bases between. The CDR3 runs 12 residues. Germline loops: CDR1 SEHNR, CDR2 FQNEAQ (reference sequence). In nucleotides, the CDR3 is TGTGCCAGCAGCATTGATGGGAATGAGCAGTTCTTC. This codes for CASSIDGNEQFF. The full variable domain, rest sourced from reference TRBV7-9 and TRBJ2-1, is DTGVSQNPRHKITKRGQNVTFRCDPISEHNRLYWYRQTLGQGPEFLTYFQNEAQLEKSRLLSDRFSAERPKGSFSTLEIQRTEQGDSAMYLCASSIDGNEQFFGPGTRLTVL.

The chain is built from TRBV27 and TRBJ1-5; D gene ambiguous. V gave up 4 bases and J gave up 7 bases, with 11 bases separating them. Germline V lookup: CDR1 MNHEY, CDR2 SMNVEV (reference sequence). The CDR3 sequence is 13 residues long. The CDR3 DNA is TGTGCCAGCAGTTCCGTCGAGTGGCAGCCCCAGCATTTT. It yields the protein CASSSVEWQPQHF.

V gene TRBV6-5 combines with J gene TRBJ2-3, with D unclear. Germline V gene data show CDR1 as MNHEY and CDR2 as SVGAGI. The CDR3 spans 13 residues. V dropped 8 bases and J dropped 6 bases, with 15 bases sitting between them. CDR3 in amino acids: CASGEGGSDTQYF. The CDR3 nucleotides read TGTGCCAGCGGTGAAGGTGGTTCGGATACGCAGTATTTT.

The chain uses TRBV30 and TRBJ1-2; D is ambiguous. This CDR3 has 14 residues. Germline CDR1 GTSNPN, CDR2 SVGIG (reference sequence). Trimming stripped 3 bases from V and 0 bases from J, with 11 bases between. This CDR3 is CAWRDNRPNYGYTF. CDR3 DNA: TGTGCCTGGAGAGACAACCGGCCTAACTATGGCTACACCTTC.

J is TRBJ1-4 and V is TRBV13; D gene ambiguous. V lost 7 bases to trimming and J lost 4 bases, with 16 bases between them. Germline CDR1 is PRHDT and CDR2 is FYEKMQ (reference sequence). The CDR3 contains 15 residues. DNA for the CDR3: TGTGCCAGCACCCAGGAGGGAGACCTTAATGAAAAACTGTTTTTT. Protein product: CASTQEGDLNEKLFF.

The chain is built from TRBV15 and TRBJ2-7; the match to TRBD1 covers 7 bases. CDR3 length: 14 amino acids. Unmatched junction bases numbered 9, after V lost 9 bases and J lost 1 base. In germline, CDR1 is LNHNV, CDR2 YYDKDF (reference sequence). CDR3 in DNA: TGTGCCACTTCCACCCGGGACAGTTCCTACGAGCAGTACTTC. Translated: CATSTRDSSYEQYF.

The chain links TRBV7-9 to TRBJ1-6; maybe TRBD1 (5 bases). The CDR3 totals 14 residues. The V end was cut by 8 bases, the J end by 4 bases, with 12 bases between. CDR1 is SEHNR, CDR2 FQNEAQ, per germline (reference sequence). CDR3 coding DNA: TGTGCCAGCCGGGACGGGCAGTATAATTCACCCCTCCACTTT. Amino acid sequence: CASRDGQYNSPLHF.

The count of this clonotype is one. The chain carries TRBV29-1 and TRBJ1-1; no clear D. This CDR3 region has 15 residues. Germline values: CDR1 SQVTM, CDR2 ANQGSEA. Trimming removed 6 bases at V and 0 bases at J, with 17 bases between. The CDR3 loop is CSVQYPPTVNTEAFF. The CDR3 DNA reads TGCAGCGTACAATATCCCCCGACCGTGAACACTGAAGCTTTCTTT.

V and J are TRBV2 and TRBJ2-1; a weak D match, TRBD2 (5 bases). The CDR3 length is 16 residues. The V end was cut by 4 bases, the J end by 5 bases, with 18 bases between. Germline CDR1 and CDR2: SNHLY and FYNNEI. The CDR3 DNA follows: TGTGCCAGCAGTGGGAGGAGGACTTTCGTCGACAATGAGCAGTTCTTC. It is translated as CASSGRRTFVDNEQFF.

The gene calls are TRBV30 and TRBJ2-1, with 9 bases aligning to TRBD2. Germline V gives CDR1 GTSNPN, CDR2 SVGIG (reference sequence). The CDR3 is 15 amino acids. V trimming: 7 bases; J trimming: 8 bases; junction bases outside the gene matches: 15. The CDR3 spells CASDFSGGSTDEQFF. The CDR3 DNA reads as TGTGCCTCGGACTTCAGCGGGGGGTCGACCGATGAGCAGTTCTTC.

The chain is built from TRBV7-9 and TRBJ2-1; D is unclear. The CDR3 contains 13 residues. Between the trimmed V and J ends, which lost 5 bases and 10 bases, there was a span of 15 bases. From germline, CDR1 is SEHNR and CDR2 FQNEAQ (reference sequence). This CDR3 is CASSPTPVVEQFF. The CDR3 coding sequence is TGTGCCAGCAGCCCGACCCCCGTTGTAGAGCAGTTCTTC.

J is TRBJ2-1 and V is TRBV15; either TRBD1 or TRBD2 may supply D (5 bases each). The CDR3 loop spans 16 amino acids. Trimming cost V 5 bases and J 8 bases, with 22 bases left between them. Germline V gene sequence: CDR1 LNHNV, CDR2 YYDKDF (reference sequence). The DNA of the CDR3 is TGTGCCACCAGCCCAAACTGGGGGAGTTCTGCCGATGAGCAGTTCTTC. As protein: CATSPNWGSSADEQFF.

As DNA, the CDR3 is TGCAGCGCTTTGGACAGGGAGTCCACTGAAGCTTTCTTT. Protein product: CSALDRESTEAFF. The rearrangement uses TRBV29-1 and TRBJ1-1; TRBD1 agrees at 8 bases. CDR3 size: 13 residues. Germline trimming cut 7 bases from V and 4 bases from J; bases unmatched to any gene: 8. Germline loops: CDR1 SQVTM, CDR2 ANQGSEA.

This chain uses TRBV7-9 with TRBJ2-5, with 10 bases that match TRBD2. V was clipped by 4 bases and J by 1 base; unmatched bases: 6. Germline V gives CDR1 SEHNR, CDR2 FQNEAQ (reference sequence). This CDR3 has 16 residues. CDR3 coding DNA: TGTGCCAGCAGCTGGTCTAGCGGGGGTCGCCAAGAGACCCAGTACTTC. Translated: CASSWSSGGRQETQYF.

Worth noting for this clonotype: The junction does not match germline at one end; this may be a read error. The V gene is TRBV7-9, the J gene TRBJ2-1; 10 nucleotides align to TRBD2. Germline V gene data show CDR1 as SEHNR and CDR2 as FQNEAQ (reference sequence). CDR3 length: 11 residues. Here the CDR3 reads CASSPSGGYVF. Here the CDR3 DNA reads TGTGCCAGCAGCCCTAGCGGGGGTTATGTCTTC.

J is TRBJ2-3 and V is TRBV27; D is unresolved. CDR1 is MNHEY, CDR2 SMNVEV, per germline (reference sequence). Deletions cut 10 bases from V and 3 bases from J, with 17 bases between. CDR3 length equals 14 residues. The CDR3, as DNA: TGTGCCACCACCGGCCCCGGTGGGACAGATACGCAGTATTTT. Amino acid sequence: CATTGPGGTDTQYF.

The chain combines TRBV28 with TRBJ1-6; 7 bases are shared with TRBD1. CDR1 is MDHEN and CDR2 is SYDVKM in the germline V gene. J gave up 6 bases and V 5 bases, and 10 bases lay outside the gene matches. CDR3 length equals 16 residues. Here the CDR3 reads CASSPPGEGANSPLHF. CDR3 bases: TGTGCCAGCAGTCCCCCCGGGGAGGGGGCTAATTCACCCCTCCACTTT.

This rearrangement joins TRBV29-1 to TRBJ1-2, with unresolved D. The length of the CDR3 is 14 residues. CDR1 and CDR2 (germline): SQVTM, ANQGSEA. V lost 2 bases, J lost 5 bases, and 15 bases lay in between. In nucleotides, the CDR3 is TGCAGCGTTGAAAAGACGGGCTCGGGGTATGGCTACACCTTC. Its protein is CSVEKTGSGYGYTF.

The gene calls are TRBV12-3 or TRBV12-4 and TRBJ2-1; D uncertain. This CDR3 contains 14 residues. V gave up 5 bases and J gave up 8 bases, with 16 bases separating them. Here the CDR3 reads CASSPYRASDEQFF. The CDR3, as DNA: TGTGCCAGCAGTCCCTACCGGGCGTCGGATGAGCAGTTCTTC.

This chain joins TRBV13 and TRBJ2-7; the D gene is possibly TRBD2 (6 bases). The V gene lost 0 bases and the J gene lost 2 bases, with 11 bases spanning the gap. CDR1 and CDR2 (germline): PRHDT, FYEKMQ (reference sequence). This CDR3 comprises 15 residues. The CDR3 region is CASSLGRGLAYEQYF. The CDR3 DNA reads TGTGCCAGCAGCTTAGGTCGGGGGTTGGCCTACGAGCAGTACTTC.

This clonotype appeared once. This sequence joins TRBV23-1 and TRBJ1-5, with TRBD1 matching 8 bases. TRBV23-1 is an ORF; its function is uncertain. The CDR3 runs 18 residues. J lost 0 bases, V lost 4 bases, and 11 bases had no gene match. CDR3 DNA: TGCGCCAGCAGTCCGGGGGCTGACAGGGGCTTTAGCAATCAGCCCCAGCATTTT. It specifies CASSPGADRGFSNQPQHF.

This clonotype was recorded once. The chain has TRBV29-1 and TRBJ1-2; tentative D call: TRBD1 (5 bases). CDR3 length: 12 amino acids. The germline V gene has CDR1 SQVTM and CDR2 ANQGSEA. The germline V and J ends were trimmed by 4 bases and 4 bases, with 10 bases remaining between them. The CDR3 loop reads CSVVSQAYGYTF. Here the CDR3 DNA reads TGCAGCGTTGTTTCACAGGCCTATGGCTACACCTTC. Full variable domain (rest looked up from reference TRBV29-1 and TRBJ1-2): SAVISQKPSRDICQRGTSLTIQCQVDSQVTMMFWYRQQPGQSLTLIATANQGSEATYESGFVIDKFPISRPNLTFSTLTVSNMSPEDSSIYLCSVVSQAYGYTFGSGTRLTVV.

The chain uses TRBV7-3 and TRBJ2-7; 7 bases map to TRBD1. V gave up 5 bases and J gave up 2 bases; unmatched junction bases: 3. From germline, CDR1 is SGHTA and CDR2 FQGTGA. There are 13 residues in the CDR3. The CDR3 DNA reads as TGTGCCAGCAGCGAAGGACAGGCCTACGAGCAGTACTTC. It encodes CASSEGQAYEQYF.